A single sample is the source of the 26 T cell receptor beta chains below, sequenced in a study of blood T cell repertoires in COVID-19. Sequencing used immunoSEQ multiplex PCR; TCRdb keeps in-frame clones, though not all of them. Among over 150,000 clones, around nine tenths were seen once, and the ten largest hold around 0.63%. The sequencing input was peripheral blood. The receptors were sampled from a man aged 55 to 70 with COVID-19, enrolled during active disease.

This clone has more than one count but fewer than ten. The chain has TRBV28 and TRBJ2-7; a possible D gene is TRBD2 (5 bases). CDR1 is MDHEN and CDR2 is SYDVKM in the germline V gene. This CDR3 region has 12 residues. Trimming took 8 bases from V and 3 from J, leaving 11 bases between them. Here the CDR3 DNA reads TGTGCCAGCTTTGGGAGTAACTACGAGCAGTACTTC. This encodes CASFGSNYEQYF. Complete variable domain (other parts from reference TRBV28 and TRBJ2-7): DVKVTQSSRYLVKRTGEKVFLECVQDMDHENMFWYRQDPGLGLRLIYFSYDVKMKEKGDIPEGYSVSREKKERFSLILESASTNQTSMYLCASFGSNYEQYFGPGTRLTVT.

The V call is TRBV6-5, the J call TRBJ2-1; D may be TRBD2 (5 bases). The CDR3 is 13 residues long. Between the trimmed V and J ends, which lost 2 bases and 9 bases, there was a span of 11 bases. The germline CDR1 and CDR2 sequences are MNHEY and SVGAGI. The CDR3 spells CASSYISAGEQFF. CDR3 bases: TGTGCCAGCAGTTACATCTCGGCGGGTGAGCAGTTCTTC.

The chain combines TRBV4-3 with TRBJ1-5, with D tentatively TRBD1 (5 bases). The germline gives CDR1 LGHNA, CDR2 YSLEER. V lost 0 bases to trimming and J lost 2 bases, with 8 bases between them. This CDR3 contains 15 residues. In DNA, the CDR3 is TGCGCCAGCAGCCAAGAACGGGGGGGCAATCAGCCCCAGCATTTT. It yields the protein CASSQERGGNQPQHF.

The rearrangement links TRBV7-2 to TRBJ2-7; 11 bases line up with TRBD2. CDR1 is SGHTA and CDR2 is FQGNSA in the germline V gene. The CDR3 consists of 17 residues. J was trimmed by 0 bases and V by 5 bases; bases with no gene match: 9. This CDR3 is CASSLPTSGGSSYEQYF. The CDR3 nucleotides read TGTGCCAGCAGCCTCCCTACTAGCGGGGGTTCCTCCTACGAGCAGTACTTC.

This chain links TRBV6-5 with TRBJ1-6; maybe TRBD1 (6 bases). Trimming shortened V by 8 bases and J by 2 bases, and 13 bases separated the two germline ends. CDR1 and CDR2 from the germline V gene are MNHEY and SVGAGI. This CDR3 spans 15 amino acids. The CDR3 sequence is CASLTGSPYNSPLHF. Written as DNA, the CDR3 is TGTGCCAGCCTCACAGGGTCCCCCTATAATTCACCCCTCCACTTT.

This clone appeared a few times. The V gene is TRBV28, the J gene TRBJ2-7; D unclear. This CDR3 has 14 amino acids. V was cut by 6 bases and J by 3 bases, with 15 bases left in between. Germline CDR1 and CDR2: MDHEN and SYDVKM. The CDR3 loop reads CASRPQSEFYEQYF. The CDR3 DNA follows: TGTGCCAGCAGACCCCAGTCGGAGTTCTACGAGCAGTACTTC.

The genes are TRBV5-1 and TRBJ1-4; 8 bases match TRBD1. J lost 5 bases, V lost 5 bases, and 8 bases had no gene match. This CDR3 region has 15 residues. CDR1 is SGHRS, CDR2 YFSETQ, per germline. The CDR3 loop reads CASSRAGGSNEKLFF. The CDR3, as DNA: TGCGCCAGCAGTCGCGCAGGGGGCTCCAATGAAAAACTGTTTTTT.

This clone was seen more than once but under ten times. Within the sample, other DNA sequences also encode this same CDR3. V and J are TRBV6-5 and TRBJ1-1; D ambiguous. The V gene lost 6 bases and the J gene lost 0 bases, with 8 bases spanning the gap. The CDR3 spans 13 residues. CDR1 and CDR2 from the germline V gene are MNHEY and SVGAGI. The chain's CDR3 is CASSLQMNTEAFF. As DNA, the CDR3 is TGTGCCAGCAGCTTACAGATGAACACTGAAGCTTTCTTT.

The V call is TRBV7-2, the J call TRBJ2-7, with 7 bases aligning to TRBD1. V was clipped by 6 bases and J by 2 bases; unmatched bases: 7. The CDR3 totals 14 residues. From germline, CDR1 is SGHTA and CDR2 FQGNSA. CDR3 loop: CASRDGTATYEQYF. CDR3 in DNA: TGTGCCAGCAGGGACGGGACAGCAACCTACGAGCAGTACTTC. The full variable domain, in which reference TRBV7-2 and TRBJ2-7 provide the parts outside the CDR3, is GAGVSQSPSNKVTEKGKDVELRCDPISGHTALYWYRQSLGQGLEFLIYFQGNSAPDKSGLPSDRFSAERTGGSVSTLTIQRTQQEDSAVYLCASRDGTATYEQYFGPGTRLTVT.

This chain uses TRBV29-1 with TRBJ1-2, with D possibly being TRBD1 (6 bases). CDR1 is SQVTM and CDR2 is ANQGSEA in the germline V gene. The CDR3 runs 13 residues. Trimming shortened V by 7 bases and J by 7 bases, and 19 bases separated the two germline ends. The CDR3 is CSGGTSGEGGYTF. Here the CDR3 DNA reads TGCAGCGGAGGGACAAGTGGGGAGGGTGGCTACACCTTC.

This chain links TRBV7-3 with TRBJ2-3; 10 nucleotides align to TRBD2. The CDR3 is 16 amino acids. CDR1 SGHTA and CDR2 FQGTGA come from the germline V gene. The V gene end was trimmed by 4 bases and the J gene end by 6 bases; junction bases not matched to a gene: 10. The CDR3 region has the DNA TGTGCCAGCAGCTCCAACAGCGGGGGGGCCATGGATACGCAGTATTTT. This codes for CASSSNSGGAMDTQYF.

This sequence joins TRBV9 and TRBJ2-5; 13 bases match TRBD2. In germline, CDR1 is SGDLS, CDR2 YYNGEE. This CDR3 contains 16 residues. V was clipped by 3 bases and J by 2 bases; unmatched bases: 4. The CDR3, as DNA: TGTGCCAGCAGCGCGGGGACTAGCGGGGTTCAAGAGACCCAGTACTTC. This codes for CASSAGTSGVQETQYF.

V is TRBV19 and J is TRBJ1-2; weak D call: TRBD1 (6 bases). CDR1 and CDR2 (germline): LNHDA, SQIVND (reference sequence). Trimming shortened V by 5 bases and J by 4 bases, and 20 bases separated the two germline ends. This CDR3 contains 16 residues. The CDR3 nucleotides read TGTGCCAGTAGTTTCTTAGGGGACAATAATCTCTATGGCTACACCTTC. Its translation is CASSFLGDNNLYGYTF.

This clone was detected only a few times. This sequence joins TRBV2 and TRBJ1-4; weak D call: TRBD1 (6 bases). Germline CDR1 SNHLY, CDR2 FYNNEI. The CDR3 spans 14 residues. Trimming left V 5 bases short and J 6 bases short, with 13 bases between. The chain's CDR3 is CASSKGVRDEKLFF. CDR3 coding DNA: TGTGCCAGCAGTAAGGGGGTGAGGGATGAAAAACTGTTTTTT.

The CDR3 protein is CATQDSPRTEAFF. CDR3 DNA: TGCGCCACTCAGGACAGTCCACGGACTGAAGCTTTCTTT. The chain is built from TRBV5-1 and TRBJ1-1; perhaps TRBD1 as D (6 bases). CDR3 length: 13 amino acids. CDR1 SGHRS and CDR2 YFSETQ come from the germline V gene. Trimming removed 9 bases from V and 5 bases from J, with 17 bases in between.

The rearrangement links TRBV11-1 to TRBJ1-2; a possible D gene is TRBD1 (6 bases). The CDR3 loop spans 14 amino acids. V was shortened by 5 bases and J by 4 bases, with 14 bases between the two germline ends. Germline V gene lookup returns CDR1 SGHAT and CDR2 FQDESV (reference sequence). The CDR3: CASSPVSRGYGYTF. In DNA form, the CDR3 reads TGTGCCAGCAGCCCGGTGAGCAGGGGCTATGGCTACACCTTC.

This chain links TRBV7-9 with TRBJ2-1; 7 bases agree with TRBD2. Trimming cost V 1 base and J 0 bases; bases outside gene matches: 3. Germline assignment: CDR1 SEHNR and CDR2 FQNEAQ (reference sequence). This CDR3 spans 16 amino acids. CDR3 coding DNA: TGTGCCAGCAGCTTAGTCAGCGGGACCTCCTACAATGAGCAGTTCTTC. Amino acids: CASSLVSGTSYNEQFF.

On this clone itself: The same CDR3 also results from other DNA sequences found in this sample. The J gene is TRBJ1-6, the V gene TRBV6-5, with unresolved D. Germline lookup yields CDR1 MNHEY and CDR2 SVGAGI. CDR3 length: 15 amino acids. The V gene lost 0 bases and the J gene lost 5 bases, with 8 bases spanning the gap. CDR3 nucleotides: TGTGCCAGCAGTTACTCAGGGAGAGATAATTCACCCCTCCACTTT. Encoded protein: CASSYSGRDNSPLHF.

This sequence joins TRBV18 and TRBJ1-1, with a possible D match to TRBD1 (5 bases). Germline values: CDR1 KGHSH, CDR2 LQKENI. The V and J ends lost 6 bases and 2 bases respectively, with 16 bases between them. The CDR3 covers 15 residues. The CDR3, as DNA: TGTGCCAGCTCGGCCGACAGCATGACCAACACTGAAGCTTTCTTT. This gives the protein CASSADSMTNTEAFF. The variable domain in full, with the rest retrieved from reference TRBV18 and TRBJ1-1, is NAGVMQNPRHLVRRRGQEARLRCSPMKGHSHVYWYRQLPEEGLKFMVYLQKENIIDESGMPKERFSAEFPKEGPSILRIQQVVRGDSAAYFCASSADSMTNTEAFFGQGTRLTVV.

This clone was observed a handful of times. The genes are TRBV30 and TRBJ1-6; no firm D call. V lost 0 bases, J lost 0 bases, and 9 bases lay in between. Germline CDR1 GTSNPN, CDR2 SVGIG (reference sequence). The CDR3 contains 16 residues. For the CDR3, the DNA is TGTGCCTGGAGTGTTTCGGGTAGCTCCTATAATTCACCCCTCCACTTT. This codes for CAWSVSGSSYNSPLHF. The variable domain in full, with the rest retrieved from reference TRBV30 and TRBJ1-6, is SQTIHQWPATLVQPVGSPLSLECTVEGTSNPNLYWYRQAAGRGLQLLFYSVGIGQISSEVPQNLSASRPQDRQFILSSKKLLLSDSGFYLCAWSVSGSSYNSPLHFGNGTRLTVT.

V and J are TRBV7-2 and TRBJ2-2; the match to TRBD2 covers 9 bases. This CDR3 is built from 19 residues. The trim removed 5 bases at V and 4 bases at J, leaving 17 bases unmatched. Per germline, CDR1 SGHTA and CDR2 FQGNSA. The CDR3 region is CASSPGPFGGRAGTGELFF. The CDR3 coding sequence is TGTGCCAGCAGCCCCGGCCCCTTTGGCGGGAGGGCCGGCACCGGGGAGCTGTTTTTT. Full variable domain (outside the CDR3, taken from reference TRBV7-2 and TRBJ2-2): GAGVSQSPSNKVTEKGKDVELRCDPISGHTALYWYRQSLGQGLEFLIYFQGNSAPDKSGLPSDRFSAERTGGSVSTLTIQRTQQEDSAVYLCASSPGPFGGRAGTGELFFGEGSRLTVL.

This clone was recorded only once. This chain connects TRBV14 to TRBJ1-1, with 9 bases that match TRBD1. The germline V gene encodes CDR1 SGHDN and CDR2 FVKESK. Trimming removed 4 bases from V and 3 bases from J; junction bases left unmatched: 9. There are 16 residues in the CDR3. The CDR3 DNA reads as TGTGCCAGCAGCCTACGGGACAGGGCTTTTTACACTGAAGCTTTCTTT. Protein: CASSLRDRAFYTEAFF.

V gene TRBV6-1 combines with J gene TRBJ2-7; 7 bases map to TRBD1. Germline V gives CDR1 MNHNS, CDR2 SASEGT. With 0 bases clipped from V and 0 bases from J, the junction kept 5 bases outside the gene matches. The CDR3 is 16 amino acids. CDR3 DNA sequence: TGTGCCAGCAGTGAAGCCACGGGACAGATCTCCTACGAGCAGTACTTC. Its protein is CASSEATGQISYEQYF.

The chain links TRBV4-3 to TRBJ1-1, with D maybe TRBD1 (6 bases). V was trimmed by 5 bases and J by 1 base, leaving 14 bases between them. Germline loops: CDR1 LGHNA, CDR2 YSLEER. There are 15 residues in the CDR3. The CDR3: CASSKLPQGNTEAFF. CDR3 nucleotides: TGCGCCAGCAGCAAACTGCCACAGGGGAACACTGAAGCTTTCTTT.

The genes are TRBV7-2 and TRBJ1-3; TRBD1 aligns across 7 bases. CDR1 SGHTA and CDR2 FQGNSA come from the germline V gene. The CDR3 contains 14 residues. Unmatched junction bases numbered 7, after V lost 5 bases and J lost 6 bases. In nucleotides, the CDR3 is TGTGCCAGCAGCCAACCGGGACAGTCAAACACCATATATTTT. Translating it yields CASSQPGQSNTIYF.

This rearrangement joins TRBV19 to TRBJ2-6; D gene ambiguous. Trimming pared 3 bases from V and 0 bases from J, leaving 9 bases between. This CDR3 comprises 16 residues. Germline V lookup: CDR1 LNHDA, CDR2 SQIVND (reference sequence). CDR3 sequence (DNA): TGTGCCAGTAGTATCAAGGAGAGCTCTGGGGCCAACGTCCTGACTTTC. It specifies CASSIKESSGANVLTF.